This TCR beta chain was identified in a study of response to subunit inactivated influenza vaccine. This clonotype has at least ten counts. Antigen specificity is unknown. The germline V gene has CDR1 SGHRS and CDR2 YFSETQ. Trimming left V 3 bases short and J 5 bases short, with 15 bases between. This CDR3 region has 14 residues. TCRdb reanalysed the RT-PCR reads using MiXCR and keeps one entry per CDR3 protein. The repertoire consists of some 850,000 distinct CDR3 sequences, with under 20% occurring once and the leading ten covering about a tenth. Whole-study findings and limits: The authors proposed limited new T cell recruitment per seasonal influenza vaccination.

The rearrangement uses TRBV5-1 and TRBJ2-7; TRBD1 or TRBD2 may be the D gene (5 bases each). The sequence was collected from a man aged 45-65 years who received an inactivated influenza vaccine. Sequencing was performed on PBMCs from blood, taken 5 to 6 days after vaccination. The CDR3, as DNA: TGCGCCAGCAGCTCGGTGGGACGGAGTAACGAGCAGTACTTC. Translated: CASSSVGRSNEQYF.